This record concerns one T cell receptor beta chain sequence. These data originate in a study of cytomegalovirus exposure and HLA in healthy donors. Study details: One earlier analysis, a look at about 179 million T cells, found approximately 120 million unique TCR beta sequences.

This CDR3 is 13 amino acids long. The V and J ends lost 7 bases and 3 bases respectively, with 13 bases between them. From germline, CDR1 is SQVTM and CDR2 ANQGSEA. A multiplex PCR was run with 60 Vbeta primers and 13 Jbeta primers. The data were produced by immunoSEQ multiplex PCR, yet TCRdb's version contains in-frame clones alone and is incomplete. The sample lists hundreds of thousands of clones, more than 65% occurring once. The specimen sequenced was PBMCs. The chain employs TRBV29-1 and TRBJ2-1, with a tentative D call TRBD2 (5 bases). The source of this sequence is a woman in her twenties or thirties in good health and CMV-seronegative. CDR3 sequence (DNA): TGCAGCGGCGCTAGCACCAACTACAATGAGCAGTTCTTC. This codes for CSGASTNYNEQFF.